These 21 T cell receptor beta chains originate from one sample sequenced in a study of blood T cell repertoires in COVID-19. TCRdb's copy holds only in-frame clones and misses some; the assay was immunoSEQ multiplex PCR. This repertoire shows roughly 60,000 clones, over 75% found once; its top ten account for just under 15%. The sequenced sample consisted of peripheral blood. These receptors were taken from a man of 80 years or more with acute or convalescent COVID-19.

CDR3 sequence reads: CASSPAGAYTGELFF. CDR3 nucleotides: TGTGCCAGCAGTCCCGCAGGGGCTTACACCGGGGAGCTGTTTTTT. The chain uses TRBV28 and TRBJ2-2; perhaps TRBD1 as D (6 bases). Germline assignment: CDR1 MDHEN and CDR2 SYDVKM. This CDR3 spans 15 amino acids. V lost 5 bases to trimming and J lost 3 bases, with 13 bases between them.

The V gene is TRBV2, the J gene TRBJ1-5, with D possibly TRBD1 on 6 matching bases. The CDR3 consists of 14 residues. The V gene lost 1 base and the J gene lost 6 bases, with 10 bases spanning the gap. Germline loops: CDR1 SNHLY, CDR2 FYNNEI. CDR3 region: CASSEDRVGQPQHF. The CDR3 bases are TGTGCCAGCAGTGAAGACAGGGTCGGTCAGCCCCAGCATTTT.

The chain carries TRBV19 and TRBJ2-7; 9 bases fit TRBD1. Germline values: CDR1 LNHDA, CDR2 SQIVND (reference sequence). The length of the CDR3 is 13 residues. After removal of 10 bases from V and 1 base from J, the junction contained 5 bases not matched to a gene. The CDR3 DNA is TGTGCCACCTCCGGGACAGGGTCCTACGAGCAGTACTTC. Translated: CATSGTGSYEQYF.

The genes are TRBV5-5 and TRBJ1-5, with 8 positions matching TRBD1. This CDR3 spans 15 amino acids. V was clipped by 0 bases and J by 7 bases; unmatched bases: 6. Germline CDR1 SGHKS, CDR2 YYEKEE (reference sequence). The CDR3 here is CASSLVGQGGQPQHF. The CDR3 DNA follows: TGTGCCAGCAGCTTGGTTGGACAGGGAGGGCAGCCCCAGCATTTT.

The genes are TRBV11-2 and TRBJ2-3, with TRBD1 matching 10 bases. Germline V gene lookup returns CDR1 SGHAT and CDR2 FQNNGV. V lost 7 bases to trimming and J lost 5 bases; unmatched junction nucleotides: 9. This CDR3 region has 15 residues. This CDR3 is CASTSGTGVGDTQYF. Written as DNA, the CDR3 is TGTGCCAGCACCTCCGGGACAGGGGTTGGAGATACGCAGTATTTT.

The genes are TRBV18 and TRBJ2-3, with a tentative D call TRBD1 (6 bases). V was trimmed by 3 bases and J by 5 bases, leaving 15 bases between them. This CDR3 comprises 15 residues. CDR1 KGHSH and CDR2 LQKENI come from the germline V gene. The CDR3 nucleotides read TGTGCCAGCTCACCTCTTGACAGGTCGATAGATACGCAGTATTTT. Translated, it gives CASSPLDRSIDTQYF.

The CDR3 sequence: CASSLASTRITTTYEQYF. CDR3 DNA: TGCGCCAGCAGCTTGGCGTCGACCAGAATTACCACTACCTACGAGCAGTACTTC. The chain links TRBV5-1 to TRBJ2-7, with no clear D. The CDR3 is 18 residues long. V shed 0 bases and J shed 2 bases, with 21 bases lying between them. Germline V lookup: CDR1 SGHRS, CDR2 YFSETQ.

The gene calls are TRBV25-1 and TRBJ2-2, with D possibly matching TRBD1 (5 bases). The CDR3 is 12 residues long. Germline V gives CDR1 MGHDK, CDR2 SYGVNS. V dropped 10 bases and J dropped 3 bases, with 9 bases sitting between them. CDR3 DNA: TGTGCCACACAGACAGACACCGGGGAGCTGTTTTTT. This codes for CATQTDTGELFF.

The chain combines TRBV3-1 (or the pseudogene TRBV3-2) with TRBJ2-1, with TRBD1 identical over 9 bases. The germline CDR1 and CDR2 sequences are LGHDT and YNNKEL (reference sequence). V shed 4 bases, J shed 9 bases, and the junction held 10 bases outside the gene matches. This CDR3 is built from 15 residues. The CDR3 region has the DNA TGTGCCAGCAGCCCCCCCGGGACAGGGAACGGTGAGCAGTTCTTC. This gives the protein CASSPPGTGNGEQFF.

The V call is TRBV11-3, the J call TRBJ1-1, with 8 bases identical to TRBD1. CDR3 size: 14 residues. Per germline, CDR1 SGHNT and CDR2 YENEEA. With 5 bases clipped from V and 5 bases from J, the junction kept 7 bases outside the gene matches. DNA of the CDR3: TGTGCCAGCAGCCAGACAGGGGTCGGTACTGAAGCTTTCTTT. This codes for CASSQTGVGTEAFF.

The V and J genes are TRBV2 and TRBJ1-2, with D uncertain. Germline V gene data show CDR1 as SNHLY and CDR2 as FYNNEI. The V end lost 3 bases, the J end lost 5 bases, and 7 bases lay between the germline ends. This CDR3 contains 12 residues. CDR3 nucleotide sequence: TGTGCCAGCAGTGAGGCCCGTTATGGCTACACCTTC. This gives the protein CASSEARYGYTF.

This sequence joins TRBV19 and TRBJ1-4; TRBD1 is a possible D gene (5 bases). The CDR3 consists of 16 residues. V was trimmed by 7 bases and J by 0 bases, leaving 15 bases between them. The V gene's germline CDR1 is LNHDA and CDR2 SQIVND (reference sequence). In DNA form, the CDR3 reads TGTGCCAGTAACCAGGCGAAACAGGCAACTAATGAAAAACTGTTTTTT. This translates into CASNQAKQATNEKLFF.

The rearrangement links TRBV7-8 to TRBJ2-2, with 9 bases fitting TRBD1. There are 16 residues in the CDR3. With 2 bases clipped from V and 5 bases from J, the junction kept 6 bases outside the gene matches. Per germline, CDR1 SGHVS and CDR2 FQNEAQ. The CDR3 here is CASSLNRGHLTGELFF. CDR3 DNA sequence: TGTGCCAGCAGCTTAAACAGGGGGCATTTGACCGGGGAGCTGTTTTTT.

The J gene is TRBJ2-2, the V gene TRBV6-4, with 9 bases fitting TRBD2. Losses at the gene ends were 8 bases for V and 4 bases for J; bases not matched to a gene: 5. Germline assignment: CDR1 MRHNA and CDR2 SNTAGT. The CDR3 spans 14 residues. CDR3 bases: TGTGCCAGCGGGGCACTAGCGGGCACCGGGGAGCTGTTTTTT. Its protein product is CASGALAGTGELFF.

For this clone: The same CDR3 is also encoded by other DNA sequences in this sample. The CDR3 nucleotides are TGCGCCAGCAGCCAAGAGCCGAGACTTCCTCAGCAGTACTTC. Translated, it gives CASSQEPRLPQQYF. The chain uses TRBV4-1 and TRBJ2-7; D call uncertain. V lost 0 bases and J 8 bases, leaving 14 bases between the germline ends. This CDR3 is 14 amino acids long. Per germline, CDR1 MGHRA and CDR2 YSYEKL.

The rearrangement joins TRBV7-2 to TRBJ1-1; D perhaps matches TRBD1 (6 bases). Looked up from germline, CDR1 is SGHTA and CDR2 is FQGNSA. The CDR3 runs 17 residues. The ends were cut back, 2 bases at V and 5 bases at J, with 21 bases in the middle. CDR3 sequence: CASSLLASLQGGTEAFF. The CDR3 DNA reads TGTGCCAGCAGCTTACTGGCCTCACTACAGGGTGGGACTGAAGCTTTCTTT. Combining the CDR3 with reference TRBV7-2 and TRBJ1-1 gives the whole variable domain GAGVSQSPSNKVTEKGKDVELRCDPISGHTALYWYRQSLGQGLEFLIYFQGNSAPDKSGLPSDRFSAERTGGSVSTLTIQRTQQEDSAVYLCASSLLASLQGGTEAFFGQGTRLTVV.

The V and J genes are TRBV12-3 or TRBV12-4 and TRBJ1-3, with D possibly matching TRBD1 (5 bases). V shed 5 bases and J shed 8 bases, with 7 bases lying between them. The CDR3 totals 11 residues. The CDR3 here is CASSIRDTIYF. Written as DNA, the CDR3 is TGTGCCAGCAGTATCAGGGACACCATATATTTT.

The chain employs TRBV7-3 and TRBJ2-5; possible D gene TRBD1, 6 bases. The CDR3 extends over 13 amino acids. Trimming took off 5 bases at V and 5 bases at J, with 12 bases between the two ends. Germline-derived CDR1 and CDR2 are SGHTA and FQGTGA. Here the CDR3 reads CASSAGVWETQYF. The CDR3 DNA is TGTGCCAGCAGCGCAGGGGTTTGGGAGACCCAGTACTTC.

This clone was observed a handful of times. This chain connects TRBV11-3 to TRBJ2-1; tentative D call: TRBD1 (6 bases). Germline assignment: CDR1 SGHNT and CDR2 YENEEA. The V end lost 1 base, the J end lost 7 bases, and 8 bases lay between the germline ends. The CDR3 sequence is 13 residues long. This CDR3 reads CASSLGTVNEQFF. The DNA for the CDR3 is TGTGCCAGCAGCTTAGGGACAGTTAATGAGCAGTTCTTC. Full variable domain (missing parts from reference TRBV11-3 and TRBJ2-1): EAGVVQSPRYKIIEKKQPVAFWCNPISGHNTLYWYLQNLGQGPELLIRYENEEAVDDSQLPKDRFSAERLKGVDSTLKIQPAELGDSAVYLCASSLGTVNEQFFGPGTRLTVL.

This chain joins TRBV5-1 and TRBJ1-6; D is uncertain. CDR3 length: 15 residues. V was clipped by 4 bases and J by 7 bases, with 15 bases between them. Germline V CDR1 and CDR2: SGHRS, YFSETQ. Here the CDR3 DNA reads TGCGCCAGCAGCCGACGAGGGCCTCAGAATTCACCCCTCCACTTT. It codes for CASSRRGPQNSPLHF.

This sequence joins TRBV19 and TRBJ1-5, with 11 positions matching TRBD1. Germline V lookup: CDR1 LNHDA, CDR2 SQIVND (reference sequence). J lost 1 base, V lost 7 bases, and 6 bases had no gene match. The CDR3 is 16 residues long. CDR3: CASIGQGARSNQPQHF. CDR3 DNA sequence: TGTGCCAGTATCGGACAGGGGGCGAGGAGCAATCAGCCCCAGCATTTT.